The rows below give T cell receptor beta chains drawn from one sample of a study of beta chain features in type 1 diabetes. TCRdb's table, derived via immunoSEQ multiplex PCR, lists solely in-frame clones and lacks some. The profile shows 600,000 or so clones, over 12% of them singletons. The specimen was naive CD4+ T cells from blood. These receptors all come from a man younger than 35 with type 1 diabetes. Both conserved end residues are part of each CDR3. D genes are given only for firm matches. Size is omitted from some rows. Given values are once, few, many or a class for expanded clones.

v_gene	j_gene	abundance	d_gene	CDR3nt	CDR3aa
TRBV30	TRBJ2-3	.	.	TGTGCCTGGATGTGGGGTGGCACAGATACGCAGTATTTT	CAWMWGGTDTQYF
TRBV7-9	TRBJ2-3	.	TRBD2	TGTGCCAGCAGCTTTCCTAGCGGGGAGGGGACAGATACGCAGTATTTT	CASSFPSGEGTDTQYF
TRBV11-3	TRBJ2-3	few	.	TGTGCCAGCAGCTTGTCTTTTTTGTTGTCGGATACGCAGTATTTT	CASSLSFLLSDTQYF
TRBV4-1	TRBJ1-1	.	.	TGCGCCAGCAGCCATCCAGGGATCATGAACACTGAAGCTTTCTTT	CASSHPGIMNTEAFF
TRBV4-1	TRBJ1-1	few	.	TGCGCCAGCAGCCAAGGGAACAGGAGGAACACTGAAGCTTTCTTT	CASSQGNRRNTEAFF
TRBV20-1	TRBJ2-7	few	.	TGCAGTGCTGACGGGGGACCCTTC	CSADGGPF
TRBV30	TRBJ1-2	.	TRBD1	TGTGCCTGCAGTGGGACAGGGATGGGCTCCTACTATGGCTACACCTTC	CACSGTGMGSYYGYTF
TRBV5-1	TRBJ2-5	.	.	TGCGCCAGCAGGCAATCGGGACTCGCCGCAGAGACCCAGTACTTC	CASRQSGLAAETQYF
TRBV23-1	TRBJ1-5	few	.	TGCGCCAGCAGTCAACAGGGACGGGGTCAGCCCCAGCATTTT	CASSQQGRGQPQHF
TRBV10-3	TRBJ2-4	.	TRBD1	TGTGCCATCAGGGGATCCGGGACAGGAGACATTCAGTACTTC	CAIRGSGTGDIQYF
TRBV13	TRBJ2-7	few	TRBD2	TGTGCCAGCAGCTTAGTACATAGACTAGCGGGCTCTGTAACAAACCAGTACTTC	CASSLVHRLAGSVTNQYF
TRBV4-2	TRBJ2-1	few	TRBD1	TGTGCCAGCAGCCATGACTCCGACAGGGGCCAGAGCTCCTACAATGAGCAGTTCTTC	CASSHDSDRGQSSYNEQFF
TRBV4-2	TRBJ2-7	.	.	TGTGCCAGCAGCCAAGAAGGTGGTCCTCTCGCGGTGCAGTACTTC	CASSQEGGPLAVQYF
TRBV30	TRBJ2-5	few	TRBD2	TGTGCCTTTCACCCGGGACTAGCGGGAGGAGAGTACTTC	CAFHPGLAGGEYF
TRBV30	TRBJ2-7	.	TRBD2	TGTGCCAGTGATAGCGGGATCCCCCGGGAGCAGTACTTC	CASDSGIPREQYF
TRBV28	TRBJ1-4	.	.	TGTGCCAGCAGACACGAAAATGAAAAACTGTTTTTT	CASRHENEKLFF
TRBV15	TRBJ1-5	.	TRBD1	TGTGCCACCAGCAGGGATGATGCAGGGGGACAGCCCCAGCATTTT	CATSRDDAGGQPQHF
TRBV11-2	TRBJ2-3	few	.	TGTGCCAGCAGCTTAGATGTAGGTTTGGATACGCAGTATTTT	CASSLDVGLDTQYF
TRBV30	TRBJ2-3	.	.	TGTGCCTCGAGGAGGGGAGGAGATACGCAGTATTTT	CASRRGGDTQYF
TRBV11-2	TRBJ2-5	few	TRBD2	TGTGCCAGCAGCGAATCAGGACTAGCGGTACAAGAGACCCAGTACTTC	CASSESGLAVQETQYF
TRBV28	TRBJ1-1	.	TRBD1	TGTGCCAGCAGTTCAGGGGGCGCGTGGAGCACTGAAGCTTTCTTT	CASSSGGAWSTEAFF
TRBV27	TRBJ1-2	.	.	TGTGCCAGCCGAAAAATACCGGGACTGGGCTATGGCTACACCTTC	CASRKIPGLGYGYTF
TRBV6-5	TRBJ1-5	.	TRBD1	TGTGCCAGCAGTACACGACAGGGTTACAATCAGCCCCAGCATTTT	CASSTRQGYNQPQHF
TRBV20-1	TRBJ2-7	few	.	TGCAGTGCTAGGACAAACTACGAGCAGTACTTC	CSARTNYEQYF
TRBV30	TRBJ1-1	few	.	TGTGCCTGGAGTGTAGGGACGGTCGGGCACACTGAAGCTTTCTTT	CAWSVGTVGHTEAFF
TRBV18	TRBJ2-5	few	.	TGTGCCAGCTCTTCGCCCGGGACTCTAGAGACCCAGTACTTC	CASSSPGTLETQYF
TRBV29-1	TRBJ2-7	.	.	TGCAGCGTTGAAGGCCCGAGGGGCCTCTCCTACGAGCAGTACTTC	CSVEGPRGLSYEQYF
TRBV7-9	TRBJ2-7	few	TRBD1	TGTGCCAGCAGCTTGGGCCTCCACAGGGGCTGGGAAGAGCAGTACTTC	CASSLGLHRGWEEQYF
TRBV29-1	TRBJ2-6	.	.	TGCAGCGTAGGGACGGGTTACTCTGGGGCCAACGTCCTGACTTTC	CSVGTGYSGANVLTF
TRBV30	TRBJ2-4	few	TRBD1	TGTGCCTGGAGTGGAGGGACAGGGGGCCCCAAAAACATTCAGTACTTC	CAWSGGTGGPKNIQYF
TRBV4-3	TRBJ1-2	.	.	TGCGCCAGCAGCCAAGGCGGGGACCAGTATGGCTACACCTTC	CASSQGGDQYGYTF
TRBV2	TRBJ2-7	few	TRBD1	TGTGCCAGCAGGAGGGGACAGGGCCAAGAGCAGTACTTC	CASRRGQGQEQYF
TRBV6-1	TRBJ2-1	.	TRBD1	TGTGCCAGCAGGACGGACAGGGGATCCTACAATGAGCAGTTCTTC	CASRTDRGSYNEQFF
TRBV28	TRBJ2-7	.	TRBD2	TGTGCCAGCAGCTTAGCGGGAGCGAGGGACGAGCAGTACTTC	CASSLAGARDEQYF
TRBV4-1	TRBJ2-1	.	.	TGCGCCAGCAGCAAAACCCCAGGGTATGAGCAGTTCTTC	CASSKTPGYEQFF
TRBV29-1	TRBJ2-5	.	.	TGCAGCGTTGACGGTGTGGACGAAGAGACCCAGTACTTC	CSVDGVDEETQYF
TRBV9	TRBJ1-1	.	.	TGTGCCAGCAGCGTAGGGGGGGGCTTCACTGAAGCTTTCTTT	CASSVGGGFTEAFF
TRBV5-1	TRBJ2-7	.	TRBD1	TGCGCCAGCAGCTTGAGTGGACAGGGATACGAGCAGTACTTC	CASSLSGQGYEQYF
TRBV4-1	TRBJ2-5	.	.	TGCGCCAGCAGCCAAGATAGGTGGGCAGATAATCAAGAGACCCAGTACTTC	CASSQDRWADNQETQYF
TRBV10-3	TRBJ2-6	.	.	TGTGCCATCAGTGAGGGGGGCCCGAGCTCTGGGGCCAACGTCCTGACTTTC	CAISEGGPSSGANVLTF
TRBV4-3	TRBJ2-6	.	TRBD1	TGCGCCAGCAGCCAACACGACAGGGGACCCTCTGGGGCCAACGTCCTGACTTTC	CASSQHDRGPSGANVLTF